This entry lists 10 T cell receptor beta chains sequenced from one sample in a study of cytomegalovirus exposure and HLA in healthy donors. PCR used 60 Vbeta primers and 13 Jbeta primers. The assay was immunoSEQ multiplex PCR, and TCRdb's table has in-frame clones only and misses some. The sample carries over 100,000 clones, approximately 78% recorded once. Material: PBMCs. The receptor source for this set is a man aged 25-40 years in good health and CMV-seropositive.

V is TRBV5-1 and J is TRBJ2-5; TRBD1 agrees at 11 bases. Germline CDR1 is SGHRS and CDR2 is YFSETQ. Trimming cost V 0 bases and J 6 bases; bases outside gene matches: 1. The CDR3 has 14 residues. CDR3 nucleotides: TGCGCCAGCAGCTTGGAGGACAGGGGGCAGACCCAGTACTTC. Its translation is CASSLEDRGQTQYF. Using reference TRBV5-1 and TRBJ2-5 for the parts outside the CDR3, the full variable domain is KAGVTQTPRYLIKTRGQQVTLSCSPISGHRSVSWYQQTPGQGLQFLFEYFSETQRNKGNFPGRFSGRQFSNSRSEMNVSTLELGDSALYLCASSLEDRGQTQYFGPGTRLLVL.

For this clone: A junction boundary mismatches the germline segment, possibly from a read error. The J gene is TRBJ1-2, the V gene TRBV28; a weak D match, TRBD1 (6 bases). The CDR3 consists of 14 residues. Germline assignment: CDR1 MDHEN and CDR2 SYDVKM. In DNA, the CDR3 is TGTGCCAGCAGTTTACGGCAAAACCCGGCACAGGGCTATTTC. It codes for CASSLRQNPAQGYF.

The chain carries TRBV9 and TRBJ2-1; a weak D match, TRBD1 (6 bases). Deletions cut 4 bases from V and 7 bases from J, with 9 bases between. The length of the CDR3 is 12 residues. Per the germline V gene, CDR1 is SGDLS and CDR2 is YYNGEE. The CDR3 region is CASSYRVNEQFF. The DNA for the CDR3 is TGTGCCAGCAGCTACAGGGTGAATGAGCAGTTCTTC.

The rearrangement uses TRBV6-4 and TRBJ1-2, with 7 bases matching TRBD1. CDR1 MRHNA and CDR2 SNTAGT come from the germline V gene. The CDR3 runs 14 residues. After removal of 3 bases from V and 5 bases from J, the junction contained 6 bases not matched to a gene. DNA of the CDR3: TGTGCCAGCAGTGAGGACAGGTCTTCTTATGGCTACACCTTC. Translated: CASSEDRSSYGYTF.

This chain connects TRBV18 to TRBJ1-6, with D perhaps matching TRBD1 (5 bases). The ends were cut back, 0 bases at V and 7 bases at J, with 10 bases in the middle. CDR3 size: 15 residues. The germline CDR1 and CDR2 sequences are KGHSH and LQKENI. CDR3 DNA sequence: TGTGCCAGCTCACCACCTTCAGGGAAGAATTCACCCCTCCACTTT. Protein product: CASSPPSGKNSPLHF.

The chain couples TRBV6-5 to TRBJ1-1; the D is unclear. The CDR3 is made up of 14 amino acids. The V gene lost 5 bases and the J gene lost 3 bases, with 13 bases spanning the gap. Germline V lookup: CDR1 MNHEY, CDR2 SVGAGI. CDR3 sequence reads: CASSLTGPDTEAFF. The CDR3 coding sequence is TGTGCCAGCAGTCTCACCGGTCCCGACACTGAAGCTTTCTTT.

CDR3 in amino acids: CASSATGTGLETQYF. The CDR3 DNA is TGTGCCAGCAGTGCCACCGGGACAGGGTTAGAGACCCAGTACTTC. The rearrangement joins TRBV27 to TRBJ2-5, with 9 bases identical to TRBD1. V shed 5 bases, J shed 4 bases, and the junction held 8 bases outside the gene matches. This CDR3 comprises 15 residues. Per germline, CDR1 MNHEY and CDR2 SMNVEV (reference sequence).

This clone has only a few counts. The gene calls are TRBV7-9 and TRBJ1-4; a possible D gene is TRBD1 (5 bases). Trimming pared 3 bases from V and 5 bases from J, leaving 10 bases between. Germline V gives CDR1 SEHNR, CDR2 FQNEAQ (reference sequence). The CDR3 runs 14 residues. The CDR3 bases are TGTGCCAGCAGCTTGTTGAAGGGGAATGAAAAACTGTTTTTT. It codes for CASSLLKGNEKLFF.

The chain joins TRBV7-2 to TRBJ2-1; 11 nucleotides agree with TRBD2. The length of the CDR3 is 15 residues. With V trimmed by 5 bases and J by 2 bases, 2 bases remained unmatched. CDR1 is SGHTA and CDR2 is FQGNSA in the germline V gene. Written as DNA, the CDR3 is TGTGCCAGCAGCCCACTAGCGGGGGCCTACAATGAGCAGTTCTTC. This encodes CASSPLAGAYNEQFF.

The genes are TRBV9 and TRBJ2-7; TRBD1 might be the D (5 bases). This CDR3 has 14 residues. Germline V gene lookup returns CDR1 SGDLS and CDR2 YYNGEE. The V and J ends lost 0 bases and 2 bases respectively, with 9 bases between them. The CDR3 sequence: CASSVGQSTYEQYF. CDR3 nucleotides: TGTGCCAGCAGCGTAGGACAGTCCACCTACGAGCAGTACTTC. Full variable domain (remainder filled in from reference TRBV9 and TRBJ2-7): DSGVTQTPKHLITATGQRVTLRCSPRSGDLSVYWYQQSLDQGLQFLIQYYNGEERAKGNILERFSAQQFPDLHSELNLSSLELGDSALYFCASSVGQSTYEQYFGPGTRLTVT.